This T cell receptor (beta chain) is drawn from a study of patients and donors after allogeneic stem cell transplantation. This clonotype has just a few counts. TCRdb independently ran MiXCR on the RT-PCR reads; one entry per CDR3 protein. The repertoire has about 57,000 distinct CDR3 sequences, about 14% of them found once; the top ten carry 25% to 40%. The CDR3 has 14 residues. Per germline, CDR1 LNHNV and CDR2 YYDKDF (reference sequence). The V end was cut by 8 bases, the J end by 5 bases, with 16 bases between. The rearrangement uses TRBV15 and TRBJ2-1, with D possibly matching TRBD2 (7 bases). Sequenced material: blood, either unsorted or a sorted T cell fraction (not recorded which). This TCR was recovered from a human donor who was either an allogeneic HSCT recipient or a stem cell or donor lymphocyte infusion donor (not recorded which). It is not recorded whose cells these are; they may come from a transplant donor. The CDR3: CATEVSGTHNEQFF. In DNA, the CDR3 is TGTGCCACCGAAGTCAGCGGGACACACAATGAGCAGTTCTTC.